These T cell receptor beta chains were read from a single sample in a study of neoadjuvant anti-PD-1 for oral cavity cancer. The method was immunoSEQ multiplex PCR; TCRdb's version includes in-frame clones alone and lacks a portion of them. The data hold some 29,000 clones, with around four fifths observed a single time. The specimen comprised PBMCs, sampled after nivolumab (anti-PD-1) treatment. The receptors derive from a person between 40 and 80 years old with oral cavity squamous cell carcinoma. The CDR3 runs from the conserved cysteine through the conserved F or W. A D gene is named only where the DNA matches it firmly. For some rows the clone size is stated as once, few or many, or as a class when expanded; others skip it.

>NA|TRBJ2-5|14|TRBV7-9|TRBD1
TGTGCCAGCAGTCCCTCCAGGGGGTCAGAGACCCAGTACTTC
CASSPSRGSETQYF
>NA|TRBJ2-1|15|TRBV7-2|NA
TGTGCCAGCAGCTTAGAGGGGGGCGGGATAGGTGAGCAGTTCTTC
CASSLEGGGIGEQFF
>NA|TRBJ2-3|12|TRBV5-1|NA
TGCGCCAGCAGGGAAAGCGCAGATACGCAGTATTTT
CASRESADTQYF
>NA|TRBJ1-5|15|TRBV10-3|TRBD1
TGTGCCATCAGACGGGACAGGGAGAGCAATCAGCCCCAGCATTTT
CAIRRDRESNQPQHF
>NA|TRBJ1-4|15|TRBV11-2|TRBD1
TGTGCCAGCAGCTTCGGGACAGGGATGGGTGAAAAACTGTTTTTT
CASSFGTGMGEKLFF
>few|TRBJ1-6|14|TRBV11-2|NA
TGTGCCAGCAGCTTTGTGTTGTATAATTCACCCCTCCACTTT
CASSFVLYNSPLHF
>NA|TRBJ2-7|14|TRBV7-9|NA
TGTGCCAGCAGCCCAGGACAAATGGACTACGAGCAGTACTTC
CASSPGQMDYEQYF
>NA|TRBJ2-5|13|TRBV19|NA
TGTGCCAGTAAATCGAGGGGGGAAGAGACCCAGTACTTC
CASKSRGEETQYF
>NA|TRBJ2-3|17|TRBV19|TRBD1
TGTGCCAGTAGTATAGACCGGACAGGAACTAGCACAGATACGCAGTATTTT
CASSIDRTGTSTDTQYF
>NA|TRBJ2-7|15|TRBV15|NA
TGTGCCACCAGCAGAAGCGACGAGTACTCCTACGAGCAGTACTTC
CATSRSDEYSYEQYF
>NA|TRBJ1-2|15|TRBV6-5|NA
TGTGCCAGCAGCCCTGTGTACAGGGTTTCGGATGGCTACACCTTC
CASSPVYRVSDGYTF
>NA|TRBJ1-1|13|TRBV2|NA
TGTGCCAGCAGAGGACAGCCTGGGACTGAAGCTTTCTTT
CASRGQPGTEAFF
>NA|TRBJ2-6|16|TRBV9|NA
TGTGCCAGCAGCGAAGGGGGGGGCCCTGGGGCCAACGTCCTGACTTTC
CASSEGGGPGANVLTF